This TCR beta chain was captured in a study of cytomegalovirus exposure and HLA in healthy donors. The study ran its PCR with 60 Vbeta and 13 Jbeta primers. Clones were read by immunoSEQ multiplex PCR, and TCRdb kept only the in-frame ones, dropping some. Of 200,000 or so clones listed, over 60% were seen once; the top ten hold 0.6% to 0.65%. This CDR3 is 12 amino acids long. This TCR was recovered from a man between 18 and 29 years old in good health and CMV-seronegative. V usage is TRBV21-1 and J usage is TRBJ2-5; the DNA was not compared with TRBD2, the D call given in the table. The DNA end lines up better with TRBJ2-7; the J call may be wrong. TRBV21-1 is annotated as a pseudogene. Sequences were obtained from PBMCs. The CDR3 region is CASSNRDYEQYF. DNA of the CDR3: TGTGCCAGCAGCAATCGGGACTACGAGCAGTACTTC.